This TCR beta chain was obtained from a study of shared clonotypes between healthy human individuals. The CDR3 length is 14 residues. CDR1 is SGHRS and CDR2 is YFSETQ in the germline V gene. The germline V and J ends were trimmed by 1 base and 6 bases, with 13 bases remaining between them. In the original processing: ImmunoSEQ gave junction-only sequences without quality scores, so filtering differed. The table came from immunoSEQ multiplex PCR; TCRdb's copy has only in-frame clones and leaves some out. For V, J and clone size, that table is used; D and trimming come from the DNA. Here the sample spans hundreds of thousands of clones, 95% being singletons. CD45RO negativity and positive selection for CCR7 defined naive CD8 cells, a population that excluded terminally differentiated effector memory CD45RA+ cells. Donors included only healthy HIV-negative adults lacking recent acute infections or vaccinations.

This chain connects TRBV5-1 to TRBJ1-2; tentatively, D is TRBD1 (6 bases). The sequence came from a woman younger than 45 in good health. Sequencing was done on a sample of naive CD8+ T cells sorted from blood. The CDR3 DNA sequence: TGCGCCAGCAGCTTGCCGGGGGCTGGGGATGGCTACACCTTC. Its protein is CASSLPGAGDGYTF.